This TCR beta chain was obtained from a study of OX40 agonist ivuxolimab in advanced cancers. Regarding the study as a whole: In a subset of nonresponders, normalized T-cell clonal expansion was also low.

Data came from immunoSEQ multiplex PCR; TCRdb stores just in-frame clones and leaves some out. The sample contains about 48,000 clones, approximately 85% of which appear only once. Remarks on this clone: No antigen is known for it.

From germline, CDR1 is SGHAT and CDR2 FQNNGV. This CDR3 is 16 amino acids long. Trimming took off 2 bases at V and 4 bases at J, with 18 bases between the two ends. Sequenced material: CD4+ or CD8+ T cells sorted from blood, taken in a trial of the OX40 agonist ivuxolimab. This rearrangement joins TRBV11-2 to TRBJ2-7; the D is unclear. This sequence was found in an adult with an advanced solid tumor such as melanoma, head and neck, liver or kidney cancer. CDR3 sequence reads: CASSLFSAYTGYEQYF. CDR3 sequence (DNA): TGTGCCAGCAGCTTATTCTCGGCTTACACGGGTTACGAGCAGTACTTC. Filled out from reference TRBV11-2 and TRBJ2-7, the complete variable domain reads EAGVAQSPRYKIIEKRQSVAFWCNPISGHATLYWYQQILGQGPKLLIQFQNNGVVDDSQLPKDRFSAERLKGVDSTLKIQPAKLEDSAVYLCASSLFSAYTGYEQYFGPGTRLTVT.